This T cell receptor (beta chain) originates from a study of shared clonotypes between healthy human individuals. About the study: The donor group consisted of two women and a few men, aged 18 to 49. Study-level results: Some clonotypes were shared by all four sorted-subset donors, while others were not shared. The non-shared ones had lower generation probabilities than the shared ones. It was observed that 4% to 6% of naive CD4 clonotypes were shared across a handful of donors.

Notes on this clone: No antigen is known for it.

Nashville, Tennessee was home to all donors, each a Caucasian adult. CDR3 length equals 15 residues. Trimming took off 5 bases at V and 4 bases at J, with 18 bases between the two ends. Germline CDR1 MDHEN, CDR2 SYDVKM. TCRdb keeps only in-frame clones here, not all; method: immunoSEQ multiplex PCR. This table has hundreds of thousands of clones, approximately 75% appearing once. The chain links TRBV28 to TRBJ2-7; D possibly corresponds to TRBD2 (6 bases). The sequence derives from a woman under 40 in good health. Material for sequencing was memory CD4+ T cells sorted from blood. Subset given: CD45RA-negative fraction. CDR3 amino acids: CASSLGGGVKYEQYF. CDR3 DNA: TGTGCCAGCAGTCTCGGGGGAGGTGTTAAGTACGAGCAGTACTTC.